These T cell receptor beta chains were read from a single sample in a study of technical replicates of blood from a handful of donors. Data came from immunoSEQ multiplex PCR; TCRdb stores just in-frame clones and leaves some out. Among fewer than 80,000 clones listed, roughly 90% were seen once. Sequencing was done on a sample of PBMCs. The receptor source for this set is a human donor in good health. Some clones in this sample may be carry-over from other donors' samples. CDR3s include the opening cysteine and the closing phenylalanine or tryptophan. D genes are given only for firm matches. Clone size appears in some rows only: once, few, many, or a class for an expanded clone.

v_call	clone_size	d_call	j_call	cdr3_nt	cdr3_aa
TRBV5-1	-	-	TRBJ1-4	TGCGCCAGCAGCTTGGGAGCCTATGAAAAACTGTTTTTT	CASSLGAYEKLFF
TRBV6-5	-	-	TRBJ2-1	TGTGCCAGCAGTAATAGCGGCTTCTGGCAGTTCTTC	CASSNSGFWQFF
TRBV15	-	-	TRBJ2-7	TGTGCCACCATGTCCACCACAGGATACGAGCAGTACTTC	CATMSTTGYEQYF
TRBV4-3	-	TRBD2	TRBJ2-1	TGCGCCAGCAGCCAAGAATTTTGGGGAACTAGCGGTGAGCAGTTCTTC	CASSQEFWGTSGEQFF
TRBV6-5	-	TRBD1	TRBJ1-1	TGTGCCAGCAGTTACTCGACAGGGGCTAATGAAGCTTTCTTT	CASSYSTGANEAFF
TRBV19	-	TRBD1	TRBJ1-4	TGTGCCAGTAGTGAGGGGGCAAGAGAAAAACTGTTTTTT	CASSEGAREKLFF
TRBV7-2	-	-	TRBJ1-1	TGTGCCAGCAGCGTCGGCGGGGGGACTGAAGCTTTCTTT	CASSVGGGTEAFF
TRBV9	-	-	TRBJ1-1	TGTGCCAGCAGCACCCTGGCCCCGAACACTGAAGCTTTCTTT	CASSTLAPNTEAFF
TRBV2	-	TRBD1	TRBJ2-6	TGTGCCAGCATAGGACAGGGGATCCCCCGCGGGGCCAACGTCCTGACTTTC	CASIGQGIPRGANVLTF
TRBV5-1	-	TRBD1	TRBJ1-1	TGCGCCAGCAGCACGACAGGGGATGGAGCTTTCTTT	CASSTTGDGAFF
TRBV5-1	-	TRBD2	TRBJ2-1	TGCGCCAGCAGCGGAGCGGGAGGGTACAATGAGCAGTTCTTC	CASSGAGGYNEQFF
TRBV6-5	-	-	TRBJ1-1	TGTGCCAGCACCCTGAACAGGAGGAACACTGAAGCTTTCTTT	CASTLNRRNTEAFF
TRBV5-6	-	-	TRBJ2-3	TGTGCCAGCAGCCCGGCACGGGACGGGACACCTGATACGCAGTATTTT	CASSPARDGTPDTQYF
TRBV19	once	-	TRBJ1-1	TGTGCCAGTAGTCCGGGACAATGGGGTGAAGCTTTCTTT	CASSPGQWGEAFF
TRBV5-4	-	-	TRBJ1-2	TGTGCCAGCAGCTCTGGACACTGGAGGGATTATGGCTACACCTTC	CASSSGHWRDYGYTF
TRBV2	-	-	TRBJ1-2	TGTGCCAGCACCGAAGGGGGTAATGGCTACACCTTC	CASTEGGNGYTF
TRBV5-5	-	-	TRBJ1-6	TGTGCCAGCAGCTTGGAACAGGGAAATTCACCCCTCCACTTT	CASSLEQGNSPLHF
TRBV2	-	-	TRBJ2-5	TGTGCCAGCACAAGGGCTATGCAGGGAGAGACCCAGTACTTC	CASTRAMQGETQYF
TRBV6-1	-	TRBD1	TRBJ2-7	TGTGCCAGCAGGACGGGACAGGGGTCCGAGCAGTACTTC	CASRTGQGSEQYF
TRBV5-4	-	-	TRBJ2-1	TGTGCCAGCAGCTTTTGGGAGGCCGATGAGCAGTTCTTC	CASSFWEADEQFF
TRBV4-1	-	-	TRBJ2-5	TGCGCCAGCAGCCAAGAACTGCGGGTACTGGAGACCCAGTACTTC	CASSQELRVLETQYF
TRBV7-3	-	TRBD2	TRBJ2-3	TGTGCCAGCAGCTTAAGGGGGACTAGCGGATCCCTCGATACGCAGTATTTT	CASSLRGTSGSLDTQYF
TRBV6-5	-	TRBD1	TRBJ1-2	TGTGCCAGCAGTTCGGGACAGGGATACTATGGCTACACCTTC	CASSSGQGYYGYTF
TRBV11-2	-	TRBD1	TRBJ2-7	TGTGCCAGCAGCTTAGACCTGGCAGGGGGTCGCGAGCAGTACTTC	CASSLDLAGGREQYF
TRBV5-1	-	TRBD2	TRBJ2-1	TGCGCCAGTTCCCCTAGCGGGGGTTACAATGAGCAGTTCTTC	CASSPSGGYNEQFF